These 13 T cell receptor beta chains share one sample of origin, sequenced in a study of T cell responses to AZD1222 COVID-19 vaccine. Assay used: immunoSEQ multiplex PCR; TCRdb lists only in-frame clones, some missing. The table lists 95,000 to 150,000 clones, 88% of them singletons, with 2.4% in the top ten. Sequenced material: peripheral blood, taken on day 0 of AZD1222 vaccination. The receptors shown here come from an adult in good health.

V is TRBV7-9 and J is TRBJ2-1, with 9 bases identical to TRBD2. Germline V gives CDR1 SEHNR, CDR2 FQNEAQ (reference sequence). The length of the CDR3 is 16 residues. Trimming removed 0 bases from V and 8 bases from J; junction bases left unmatched: 8. The CDR3: CASSLAVSGRMDEQFF. CDR3 DNA sequence: TGTGCCAGCAGCTTAGCGGTCAGCGGGAGGATGGATGAGCAGTTCTTC.

This clone was found once. The chain carries TRBV28 and TRBJ1-4; TRBD1 is a possible D gene (5 bases). V was shortened by 3 bases and J by 8 bases, with 13 bases between the two germline ends. CDR1 is MDHEN, CDR2 SYDVKM, per germline. CDR3 length: 14 residues. CDR3 region: CASSLGRAGEKLFF. The CDR3 region has the DNA TGTGCCAGCAGTTTGGGCAGGGCAGGGGAAAAACTGTTTTTT.

The CDR3 region has the DNA TGTGCCAGCAGCCAGGACTTAGGAGGGTGGGGGACTGAAGCTTTCTTT. Its protein is CASSQDLGGWGTEAFF. The chain employs TRBV3-1 (or the pseudogene TRBV3-2) and TRBJ1-1, with a possible D match to TRBD1 (5 bases). Germline loops: CDR1 LGHDT, CDR2 YNNKEL (reference sequence). CDR3 length: 16 residues. V lost 3 bases to trimming and J lost 5 bases, with 19 bases between them.

Worth noting for this clone: One end of the junction fails to match germline, which may point to a read error. The chain has TRBV7-7 and TRBJ2-2, with TRBD1 identical over 10 bases. The V gene's germline CDR1 is SSHAT and CDR2 FNYEAQ (reference sequence). The CDR3 runs 17 residues. CDR3 sequence: CASSLGQGLSNTGELFF. Written as DNA, the CDR3 is TGTGCTAGCAGCTTGGGACAGGGGCTAAGTAACACCGGGGAGCTGTTTTTT.

The rearrangement uses TRBV15 and TRBJ1-2, with D perhaps matching TRBD1 (5 bases). The CDR3 extends over 13 amino acids. The ends were cut back, 0 bases at V and 13 bases at J, with 15 bases in the middle. The germline V gene encodes CDR1 LNHNV and CDR2 YYDKDF (reference sequence). CDR3: CATSRDFVGGPTF. CDR3 nucleotides: TGTGCCACCAGCAGAGATTTTGTTGGGGGACCCACCTTC.

This clone was picked up one time. The chain carries TRBV19 and TRBJ2-7; D is ambiguous. Germline values: CDR1 LNHDA, CDR2 SQIVND (reference sequence). This CDR3 contains 13 residues. Trimming cost V 3 bases and J 6 bases, with 12 bases left between them. As DNA, the CDR3 is TGTGCCAGTAGTATTTATCCCCCCCGCGAGCAGTACTTC. Residues: CASSIYPPREQYF.

CDR3 nucleotides: TGCGCCAGCCGAAGGGCTAGCGTCATTCCAAACTACGAGCAGTACTTC. As protein: CASRRASVIPNYEQYF. The J gene is TRBJ2-7, the V gene TRBV10-1; a weak D match, TRBD2 (6 bases). V lost 8 bases, J lost 3 bases, and 23 bases lay in between. The CDR3 is made up of 16 amino acids. Germline V gene sequence: CDR1 WNHNN, CDR2 SYGVQD (reference sequence).

The CDR3 loop reads CASSESGLAGRDTGELFF. DNA of the CDR3: TGCGCCAGCAGTGAGTCGGGACTAGCGGGTAGGGACACCGGGGAGCTGTTTTTT. The chain has TRBV10-2 and TRBJ2-2; 12 bases fit TRBD2. V shed 0 bases and J 3 bases; nucleotides not matched to a gene: 5. The CDR3 totals 18 residues. CDR1 is WSHSY, CDR2 SAAADI, per germline.

The V and J genes are TRBV11-2 and TRBJ1-4; tentatively, D is TRBD1 (6 bases). The CDR3 is made up of 15 amino acids. Germline assignment: CDR1 SGHAT and CDR2 FQNNGV. Trimming shortened V by 5 bases and J by 4 bases, and 14 bases separated the two germline ends. The CDR3 DNA reads as TGTGCCAGCAGCCCCGAGGGCAGGGGTAATGAAAAACTGTTTTTT. Its protein is CASSPEGRGNEKLFF.

The chain is built from TRBV2 and TRBJ2-6; weak D call: TRBD1 (6 bases). This CDR3 has 16 amino acids. Germline CDR1 reads SNHLY; CDR2 reads FYNNEI. The germline V and J ends were trimmed by 7 bases and 0 bases, with 13 bases remaining between them. This CDR3 reads CASKTGLFSGANVLTF. The CDR3 coding sequence is TGTGCCAGCAAAACAGGGCTATTCTCTGGGGCCAACGTCCTGACTTTC.

The V call is TRBV10-3, the J call TRBJ2-1; 9 bases align to TRBD2. With V trimmed by 3 bases and J by 5 bases, 8 bases remained unmatched. CDR3 size: 16 residues. Germline V lookup: CDR1 ENHRY, CDR2 SYGVKD. CDR3 in DNA: TGTGCCATCAGTGAACCCTGGACTAGCGCCCACAATGAGCAGTTCTTC. Translated: CAISEPWTSAHNEQFF.

The gene calls are TRBV19 and TRBJ1-5, with 7 bases lining up with TRBD1. V dropped 4 bases and J dropped 1; count of bases not matched to a gene: 4. The CDR3 has 15 residues. CDR1 and CDR2 from the germline V gene are LNHDA and SQIVND (reference sequence). The CDR3 nucleotides are TGTGCCAGTAGTACGACAGGGCGAAGCAATCAGCCCCAGCATTTT. It translates to CASSTTGRSNQPQHF.

The chain joins TRBV7-9 to TRBJ1-1; 8 bases align to TRBD1. CDR1 and CDR2 from the germline V gene are SEHNR and FQNEAQ (reference sequence). This CDR3 has 14 residues. The V gene end was trimmed by 4 bases and the J gene end by 5 bases; junction bases not matched to a gene: 6. The CDR3 bases are TGTGCCAGCAGCTCCCAGGGGGCGCTTACTGAAGCTTTCTTT. Translated, it gives CASSSQGALTEAFF.